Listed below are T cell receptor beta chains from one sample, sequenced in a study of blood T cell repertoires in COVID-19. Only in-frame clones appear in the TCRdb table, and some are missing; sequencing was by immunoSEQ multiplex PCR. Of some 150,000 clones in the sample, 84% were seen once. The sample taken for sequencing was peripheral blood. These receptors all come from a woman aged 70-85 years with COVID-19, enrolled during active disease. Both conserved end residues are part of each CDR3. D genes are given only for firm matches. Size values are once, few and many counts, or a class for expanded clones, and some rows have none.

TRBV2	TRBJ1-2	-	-	CASSDRGNYGYTF	TGTGCCAGCAGTGACAGGGGCAACTATGGCTACACCTTC
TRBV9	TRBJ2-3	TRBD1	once	CASSGGQFTDTQYF	TGTGCCAGCAGCGGGGGACAGTTCACAGATACGCAGTATTTT
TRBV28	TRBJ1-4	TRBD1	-	CASRQGGNEKLFF	TGTGCCAGCAGACAGGGGGGGAATGAAAAACTGTTTTTT
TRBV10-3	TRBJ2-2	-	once	CAISDWSGATSNTGELFF	TGTGCCATCAGTGATTGGTCGGGAGCAACTAGCAACACCGGGGAGCTGTTTTTT
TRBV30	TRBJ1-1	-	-	CAGRGFGGGEAFF	TGTGCCGGCCGAGGCTTCGGAGGAGGTGAAGCTTTCTTT
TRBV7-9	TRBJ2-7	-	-	CASSLARVEDEQYF	TGTGCCAGCAGCTTAGCGCGGGTAGAAGACGAGCAGTACTTC
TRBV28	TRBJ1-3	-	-	CASRSGGVSGNTIYF	TGTGCCAGCAGATCGGGGGGTGTCTCTGGAAACACCATATATTTT
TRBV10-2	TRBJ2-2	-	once	CASSESLYGELFF	TGCGCCAGCAGTGAGTCTTTATACGGGGAGCTGTTTTTT
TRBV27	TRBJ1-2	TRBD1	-	CASSLQGAKGYTF	TGTGCCAGCAGCTTACAGGGGGCGAAGGGCTACACCTTC
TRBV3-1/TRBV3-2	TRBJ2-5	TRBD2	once	CASRTAGGGETQYF	TGTGCCAGCAGAACAGCGGGGGGTGGAGAGACCCAGTACTTC
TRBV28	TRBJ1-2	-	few	CASSLSSGRYNYGYTF	TGTGCCAGCAGTTTATCGTCAGGCCGCTATAACTATGGCTACACCTTC
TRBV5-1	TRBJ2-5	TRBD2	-	CASSFGTSGSLETQYF	TGCGCCAGCAGCTTTGGGACTAGCGGGAGTTTGGAGACCCAGTACTTC
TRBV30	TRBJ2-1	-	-	CAWSAGPSAVVF	TGTGCCTGGAGCGCCGGCCCTAGTGCCGTGGTCTTC
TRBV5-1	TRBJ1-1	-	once	CASSLRVDKNTEAFF	TGCGCCAGCAGCTTGCGGGTGGATAAAAACACTGAAGCTTTCTTT
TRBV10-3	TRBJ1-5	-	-	CAISESTSWQPQHF	TGCGCCATCAGTGAGTCTACGAGTTGGCAGCCCCAGCATTTT
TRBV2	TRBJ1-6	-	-	CASSDKSSYNSPLHF	TGTGCCAGCAGTGATAAGAGCTCCTATAATTCACCCCTCCACTTT
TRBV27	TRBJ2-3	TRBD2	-	CASTLGGATDTQYF	TGTGCCAGCACCCTCGGGGGGGCCACAGATACGCAGTATTTT
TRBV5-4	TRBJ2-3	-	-	CASSFPGIGTDTQYF	TGTGCCAGCAGCTTCCCAGGGATTGGCACAGATACGCAGTATTTT
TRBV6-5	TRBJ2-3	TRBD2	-	CASRPAGGHSDTQYF	TGTGCCAGCAGGCCAGCGGGGGGGCACTCAGATACGCAGTATTTT
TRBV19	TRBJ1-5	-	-	CASSTGVGQPQHF	TGTGCCAGTAGTACAGGGGTAGGCCAGCCCCAGCATTTT
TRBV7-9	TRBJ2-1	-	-	CASSRGREYNEQFF	TGTGCCAGCAGCCGGGGGCGGGAGTACAATGAGCAGTTCTTC
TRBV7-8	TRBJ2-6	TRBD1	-	CASSTRDRGNSGANVLTF	TGTGCCAGCAGCACCCGGGACAGGGGGAACTCTGGGGCCAACGTCCTGACTTTC
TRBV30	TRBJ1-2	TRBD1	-	CAWSVTKTPTGVAYGYTF	TGTGCCTGGAGTGTTACCAAAACCCCAACAGGGGTGGCTTACGGCTACACCTTC
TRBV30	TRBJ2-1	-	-	CAYAQGYYNEQFF	TGTGCCTACGCACAGGGCTACTACAATGAGCAGTTCTTC
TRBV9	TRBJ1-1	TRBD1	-	CASSTAFDRDTEAFF	TGTGCCAGCAGCACGGCTTTCGACAGGGACACTGAAGCTTTCTTT
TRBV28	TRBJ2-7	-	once	CASSLADFQGHEYF	TGTGCCAGCAGTTTGGCGGATTTTCAGGGCCATGAGTACTTC
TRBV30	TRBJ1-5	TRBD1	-	CAWAQGINQPQHF	TGTGCCTGGGCACAGGGGATTAATCAGCCCCAGCATTTT
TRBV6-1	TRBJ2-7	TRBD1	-	CASSVSGQGARYEQYF	TGTGCCAGCAGTGTGTCGGGACAGGGGGCGCGGTACGAGCAGTACTTC
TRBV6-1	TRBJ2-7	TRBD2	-	CASSASSGSFLYEQYF	TGTGCCAGCAGTGCTTCTAGCGGTTCTTTCCTCTACGAGCAGTACTTC
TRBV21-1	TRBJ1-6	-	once	CASSDELSEGLWRNNSPLHF	TGTGCCAGCAGCGATGAGTTATCCGAAGGGCTGTGGAGGAATAATTCACCCCTCCACTTT
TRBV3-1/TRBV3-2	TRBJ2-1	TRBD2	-	CASSQDLGLAGTNEQFF	TGTGCCAGCAGCCAAGACCTGGGACTAGCGGGAACCAATGAGCAGTTCTTC
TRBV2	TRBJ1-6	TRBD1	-	CASRYRDRDSPLHF	TGTGCCAGCAGATACCGGGACAGGGATTCACCCCTCCACTTT
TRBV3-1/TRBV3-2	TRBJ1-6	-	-	CASSQAATGNNSPLHF	TGTGCCAGCAGCCAAGCTGCAACAGGGAATAATTCACCCCTCCACTTT
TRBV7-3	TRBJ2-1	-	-	CASSPPPPDRKRWGEQFF	TGTGCCAGCAGCCCGCCACCCCCCGACAGGAAGAGGTGGGGTGAGCAGTTCTTC
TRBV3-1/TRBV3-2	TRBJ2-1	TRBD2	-	CASSQGRALAGGEQFF	TGTGCCAGCAGCCAAGGGCGAGCGCTAGCGGGTGGAGAGCAGTTCTTC
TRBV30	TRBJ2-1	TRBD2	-	CAWSVNGRGQFF	TGTGCCTGGAGTGTGAACGGGAGGGGGCAGTTCTTC
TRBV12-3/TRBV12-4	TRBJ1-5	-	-	CASSRQGYQPQHF	TGTGCCAGCAGTCGTCAGGGATACCAGCCCCAGCATTTT
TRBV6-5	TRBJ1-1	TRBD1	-	CATRGGQGAEAFF	TGTGCCACCAGAGGGGGACAGGGTGCCGAAGCTTTCTTT
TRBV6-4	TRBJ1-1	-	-	CASTFGQNTEAFF	TGTGCCAGCACCTTCGGACAGAACACTGAAGCTTTCTTT
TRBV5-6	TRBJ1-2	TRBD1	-	CASSPQGPGYGYTF	TGTGCCAGCAGCCCACAGGGGCCTGGCTATGGCTACACCTTC
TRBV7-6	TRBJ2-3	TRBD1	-	CASSRDRGDTQYF	TGTGCCAGCAGCAGGGACAGGGGAGATACGCAGTATTTT
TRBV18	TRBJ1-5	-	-	CASSPGQNNQPQHF	TGTGCCAGCTCACCAGGACAGAACAATCAGCCCCAGCATTTT
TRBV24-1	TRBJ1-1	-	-	CATSSNKNTEAFF	TGTGCCACCAGTAGTAACAAGAACACTGAAGCTTTCTTT
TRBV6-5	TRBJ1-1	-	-	CASCGNTEAFF	TGTGCCAGCTGCGGGAACACTGAAGCTTTCTTT
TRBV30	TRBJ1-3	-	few	CAWSVPGYGNTIYF	TGTGCCTGGAGTGTACCCGGGTACGGAAACACCATATATTTT
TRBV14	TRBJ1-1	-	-	CASSQVTGFRTEAFF	TGTGCCAGCAGCCAAGTAACAGGGTTCCGAACTGAAGCTTTCTTT
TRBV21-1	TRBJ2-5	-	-	CASSTYVAGRETQYF	TGTGCCAGCAGCACTTACGTAGCGGGAAGAGAGACCCAGTACTTC
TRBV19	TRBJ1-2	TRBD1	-	CASSDPGDRVWNGYTF	TGTGCCAGTAGTGACCCTGGGGACAGGGTTTGGAATGGCTACACCTTC
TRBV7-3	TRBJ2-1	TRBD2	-	CASGTSAHEQFF	TGTGCCAGCGGGACTAGCGCCCATGAGCAGTTCTTC
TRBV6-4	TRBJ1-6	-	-	CASSAQGWGSPLHF	TGTGCCAGCAGTGCACAGGGTTGGGGGTCACCCCTCCACTTT
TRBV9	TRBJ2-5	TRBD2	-	CASSERGGTVSETQYF	TGTGCCAGCAGTGAACGGGGGGGGACCGTGTCCGAGACCCAGTACTTC